This T cell receptor (beta chain) was sequenced in a study of blood T cell repertoires in COVID-19. Study-wide background: PBMCs, B-cell-depleted T cells, or T cells provided the cDNA or gDNA that made up the material.

Measured with immunoSEQ multiplex PCR; TCRdb has only the in-frame clones, and not every one. The sample records approximately 280,000 clones, 86% being singletons. Germline CDR1 and CDR2: LNHNV and YYDKDF (reference sequence). V lost 7 bases to trimming and J lost 4 bases; unmatched junction nucleotides: 9. The CDR3 consists of 14 residues. Source material: PBMCs or T cells enriched from blood (not recorded which). This TCR derives from a woman aged 18 to 35 who had recovered from COVID-19. The chain couples TRBV15 to TRBJ2-5, with TRBD1 matching 7 bases. CDR3 DNA sequence: TGTGCCACCAATTCGGGACAGACATTAGAGACCCAGTACTTC. Encoded protein: CATNSGQTLETQYF.